This record covers a single T cell receptor beta chain. What it binds is unknown. The data belong to a study of cytomegalovirus exposure and HLA in healthy donors. Whole-study results and caveats: HLA alleles showed associations with some 15,000 TCR beta sequences in a later analysis, at a 0.05 false discovery rate. As a later analysis revealed, most CMV-associated TCR beta chains appeared HLA-restricted. In a later analysis, across HLA loci, associated TCR counts were highest for DRB1, lowest for HLA-C.

The PCR employed 60 Vbeta primers together with 13 Jbeta primers. The repertoire was sequenced with immunoSEQ multiplex PCR; TCRdb's copy has only in-frame clones and lacks some. The table lists approximately 120,000 clones, about 10% of them singletons. Germline V gene data show CDR1 as LNHDA and CDR2 as SQIVND (reference sequence). V was clipped by 3 bases and J by 0 bases; unmatched bases: 21. This CDR3 spans 23 amino acids. Sequenced material: PBMCs. V and J are TRBV19 and TRBJ2-1; 12 positions agree with TRBD2. This sequence was found in a woman aged 18-35 years in good health and CMV-seropositive. The CDR3 DNA is TGTGCCAGTAGTATCCGGGGGCTAGCCAGACTAGCGGGAGACGGGTCCTCCTACAATGAGCAGTTCTTC. Protein: CASSIRGLARLAGDGSSYNEQFF.